The 7 T cell receptor beta chains reported below all come from one sample, sequenced in a study of blood T cell repertoires in COVID-19. Sequencing was performed with immunoSEQ multiplex PCR; in TCRdb, only in-frame clones are kept and a portion is missing. Of 160,000 or so clones listed, 80% are singletons. Material for sequencing was peripheral blood. Source of these receptors: a man in his 70s with active or convalescent COVID-19.

The V and J genes are TRBV5-1 and TRBJ1-1, with a tentative D call TRBD1 (6 bases). Trimming took off 4 bases at V and 3 bases at J, with 16 bases between the two ends. The germline V gene has CDR1 SGHRS and CDR2 YFSETQ. The CDR3 has 15 residues. DNA for the CDR3: TGCGCCAGCAGCCCTGGTTTGGGGACATACACTGAAGCTTTCTTT. It specifies CASSPGLGTYTEAFF.

This chain connects TRBV18 to TRBJ1-6; 11 bases fit TRBD1. J gave up 8 bases and V 5 bases, and 8 bases lay outside the gene matches. The CDR3 consists of 16 residues. The germline V gene has CDR1 KGHSH and CDR2 LQKENI. CDR3 in DNA: TGTGCCAGCTCATTAATGCCGGGACAGGGGGATTCACCCCTCCACTTT. As protein: CASSLMPGQGDSPLHF.

The genes are TRBV6-6 and TRBJ1-1; no definite D call. V was cut by 2 bases and J by 0 bases, with 7 bases left in between. The germline gives CDR1 MNHNY, CDR2 SVGAGI (reference sequence). CDR3 length: 14 amino acids. The CDR3 DNA is TGTGCCAGCAGTTACGGCACAGTGAACACTGAAGCTTTCTTT. Protein: CASSYGTVNTEAFF.

V is TRBV6-1 and J is TRBJ2-1; D is perhaps TRBD1 (7 bases). The CDR3 has 12 amino acids. V was shortened by 3 bases and J by 9 bases, with 9 bases between the two germline ends. Germline CDR1 reads MNHNS; CDR2 reads SASEGT. The CDR3 bases are TGTGCCAGCAGTGAGCAGGGGGGTGAGCAGTTCTTC. This sequence encodes CASSEQGGEQFF.

The chain employs TRBV5-4 and TRBJ1-2; TRBD1 is a possible D gene (5 bases). The length of the CDR3 is 16 residues. Germline values: CDR1 SGHNT, CDR2 YYREEE (reference sequence). Trimming removed 5 bases at V and 7 bases at J, with 24 bases between. CDR3 in DNA: TGTGCCAGCAGACTCATAGGGGCGGGAGGGGATGGTGGCTACACCTTC. This encodes CASRLIGAGGDGGYTF.

This chain uses TRBV11-2 with TRBJ2-3, with TRBD1 matching over 8 bases. CDR1 and CDR2 (germline): SGHAT, FQNNGV. The V gene end was trimmed by 3 bases and the J gene end by 5 bases; junction bases not matched to a gene: 7. This CDR3 is built from 15 residues. The CDR3 sequence is CASSFPQGAIDTQYF. The CDR3 DNA sequence: TGTGCCAGCAGCTTCCCGCAGGGGGCGATAGATACGCAGTATTTT. The complete variable domain, with remaining parts taken from reference TRBV11-2 and TRBJ2-3, reads EAGVAQSPRYKIIEKRQSVAFWCNPISGHATLYWYQQILGQGPKLLIQFQNNGVVDDSQLPKDRFSAERLKGVDSTLKIQPAKLEDSAVYLCASSFPQGAIDTQYFGPGTRLTVL.

The genes are TRBV10-2 and TRBJ2-3, with D hard to call. The CDR3 spans 16 residues. V was pared by 5 bases and J by 0 bases, with 15 bases between. Germline-derived CDR1 and CDR2 are WSHSY and SAAADI. CDR3 protein: CASSSTDTTSTDTQYF. CDR3 bases: TGCGCCAGCAGTTCTACTGATACGACTAGCACAGATACGCAGTATTTT.